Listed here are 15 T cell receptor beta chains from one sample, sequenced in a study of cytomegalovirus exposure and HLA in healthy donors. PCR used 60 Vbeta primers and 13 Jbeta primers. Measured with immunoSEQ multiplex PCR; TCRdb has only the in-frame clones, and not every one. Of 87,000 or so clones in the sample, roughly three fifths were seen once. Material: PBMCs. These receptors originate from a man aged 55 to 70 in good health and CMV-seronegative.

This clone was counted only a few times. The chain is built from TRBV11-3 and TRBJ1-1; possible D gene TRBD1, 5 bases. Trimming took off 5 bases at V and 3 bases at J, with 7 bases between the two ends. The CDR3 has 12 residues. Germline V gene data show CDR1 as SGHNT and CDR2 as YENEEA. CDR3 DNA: TGTGCCAGCAGCGGGGGGGACACTGAAGCTTTCTTT. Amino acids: CASSGGDTEAFF.

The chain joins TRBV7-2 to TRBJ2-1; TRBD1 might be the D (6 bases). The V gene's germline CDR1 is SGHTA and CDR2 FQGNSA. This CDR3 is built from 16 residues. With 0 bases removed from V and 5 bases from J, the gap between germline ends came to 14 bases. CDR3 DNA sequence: TGTGCCAGCAGCTTAGCTAGGGGGAACCAAAACAATGAGCAGTTCTTC. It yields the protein CASSLARGNQNNEQFF.

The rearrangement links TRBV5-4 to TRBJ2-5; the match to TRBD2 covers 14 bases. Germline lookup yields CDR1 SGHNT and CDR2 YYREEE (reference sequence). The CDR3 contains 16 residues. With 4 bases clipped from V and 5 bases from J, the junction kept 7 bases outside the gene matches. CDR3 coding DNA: TGTGCCAGCAGCACGACTAGCGGGGGGGCCGGGGAGACCCAGTACTTC. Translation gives CASSTTSGGAGETQYF.

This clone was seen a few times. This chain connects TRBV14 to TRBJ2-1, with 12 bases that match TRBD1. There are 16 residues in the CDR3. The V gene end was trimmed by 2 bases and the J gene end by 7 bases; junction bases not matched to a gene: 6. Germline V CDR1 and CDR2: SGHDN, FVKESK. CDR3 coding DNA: TGTGCCAGCAGCCAATGGGGACAGGGGGCTTGGAATGAGCAGTTCTTC. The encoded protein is CASSQWGQGAWNEQFF. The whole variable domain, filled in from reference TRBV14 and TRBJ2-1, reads EAGVTQFPSHSVIEKGQTVTLRCDPISGHDNLYWYRRVMGKEIKFLLHFVKESKQDESGMPNNRFLAERTGGTYSTLKVQPAELEDSGVYFCASSQWGQGAWNEQFFGPGTRLTVL.

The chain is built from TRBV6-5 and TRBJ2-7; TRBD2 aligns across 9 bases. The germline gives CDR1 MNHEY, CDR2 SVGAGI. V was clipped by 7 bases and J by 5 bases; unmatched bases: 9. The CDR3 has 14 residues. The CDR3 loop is CASMSSGNSHEQYF. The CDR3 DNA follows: TGTGCCAGCATGTCTAGCGGGAACAGCCACGAGCAGTACTTC.

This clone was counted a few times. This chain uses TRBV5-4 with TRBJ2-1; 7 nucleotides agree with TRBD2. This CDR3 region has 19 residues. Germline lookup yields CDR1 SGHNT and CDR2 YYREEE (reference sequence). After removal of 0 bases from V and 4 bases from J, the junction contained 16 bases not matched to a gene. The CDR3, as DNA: TGTGCCAGCAGCTTGGGTGCTACTAGCGTTCCTAGGATTTACAATGAGCAGTTCTTC. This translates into CASSLGATSVPRIYNEQFF.

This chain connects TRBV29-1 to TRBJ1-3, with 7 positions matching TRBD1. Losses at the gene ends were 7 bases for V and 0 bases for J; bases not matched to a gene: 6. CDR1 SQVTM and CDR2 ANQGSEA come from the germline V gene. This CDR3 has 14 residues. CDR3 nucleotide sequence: TGCAGCGGAAGGACAGGACGCTCTGGAAACACCATATATTTT. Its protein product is CSGRTGRSGNTIYF.

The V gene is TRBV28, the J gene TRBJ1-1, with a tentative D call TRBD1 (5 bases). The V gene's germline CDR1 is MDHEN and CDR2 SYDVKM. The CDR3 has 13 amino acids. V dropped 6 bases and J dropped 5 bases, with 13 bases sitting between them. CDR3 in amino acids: CASRHGGGTEAFF. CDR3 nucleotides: TGTGCCAGCAGGCACGGGGGTGGAACTGAAGCTTTCTTT.

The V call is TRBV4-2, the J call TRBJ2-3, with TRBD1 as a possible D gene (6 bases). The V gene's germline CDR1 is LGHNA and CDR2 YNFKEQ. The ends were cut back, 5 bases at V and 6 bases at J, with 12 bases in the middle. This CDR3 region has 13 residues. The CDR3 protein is CASSYQGRDTQYF. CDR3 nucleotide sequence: TGTGCCAGCAGCTATCAGGGGCGGGATACGCAGTATTTT.

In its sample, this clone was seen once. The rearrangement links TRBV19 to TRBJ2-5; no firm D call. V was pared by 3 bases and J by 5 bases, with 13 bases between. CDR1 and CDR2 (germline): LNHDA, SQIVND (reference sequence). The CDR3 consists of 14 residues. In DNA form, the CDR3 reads TGTGCCAGTAGTATTAACCGGGTGGCCGAGACCCAGTACTTC. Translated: CASSINRVAETQYF.

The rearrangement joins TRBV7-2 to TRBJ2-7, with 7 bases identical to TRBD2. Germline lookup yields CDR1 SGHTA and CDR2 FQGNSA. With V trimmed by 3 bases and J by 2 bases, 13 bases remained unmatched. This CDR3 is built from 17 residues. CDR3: CASSFRSGSLLPYEQYF. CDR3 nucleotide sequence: TGTGCCAGCAGCTTCCGTAGCGGGTCTCTCCTTCCCTACGAGCAGTACTTC.

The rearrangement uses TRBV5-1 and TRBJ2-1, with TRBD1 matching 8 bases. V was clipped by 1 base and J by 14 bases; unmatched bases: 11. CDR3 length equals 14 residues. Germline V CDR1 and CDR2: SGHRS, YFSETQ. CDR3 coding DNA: TGCGCCAGCAGCTTGTCCCAGGGGGCCAGGGGGGAGTTCTTC. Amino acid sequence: CASSLSQGARGEFF.

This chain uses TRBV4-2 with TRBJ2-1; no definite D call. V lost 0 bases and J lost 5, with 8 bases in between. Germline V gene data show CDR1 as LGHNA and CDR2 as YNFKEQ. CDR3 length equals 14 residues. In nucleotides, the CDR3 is TGTGCCAGCAGCCAAGATGGGCTAAACAATGAGCAGTTCTTC. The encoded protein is CASSQDGLNNEQFF.

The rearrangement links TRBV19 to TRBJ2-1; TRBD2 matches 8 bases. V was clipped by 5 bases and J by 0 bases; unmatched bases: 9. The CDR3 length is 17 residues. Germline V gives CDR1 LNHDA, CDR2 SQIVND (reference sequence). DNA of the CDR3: TGTGCCAGTAGTCGGGTCCCCGGGACTAGCTCCTACAATGAGCAGTTCTTC. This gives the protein CASSRVPGTSSYNEQFF.

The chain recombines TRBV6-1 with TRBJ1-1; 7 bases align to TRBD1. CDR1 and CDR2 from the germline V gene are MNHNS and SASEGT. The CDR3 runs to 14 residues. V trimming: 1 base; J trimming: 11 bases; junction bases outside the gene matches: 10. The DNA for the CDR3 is TGTGCCAGCAGTGAAGTCACCCTGACAGGGTTGGCTTTCTTT. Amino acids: CASSEVTLTGLAFF.